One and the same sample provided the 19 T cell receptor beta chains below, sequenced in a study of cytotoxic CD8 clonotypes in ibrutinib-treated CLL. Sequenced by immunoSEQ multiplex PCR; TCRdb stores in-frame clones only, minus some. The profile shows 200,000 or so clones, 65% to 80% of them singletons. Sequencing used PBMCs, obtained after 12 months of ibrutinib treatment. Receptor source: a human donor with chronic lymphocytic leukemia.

In DNA form, the CDR3 reads TGTGCCAGCAGCCCGCCGGGACTAGCGGGCCATGGTGAGCAGTTCTTC. This translates into CASSPPGLAGHGEQFF. V usage is TRBV11-2 and J usage is TRBJ2-1, with 12 bases that match TRBD2. J was trimmed by 9 bases and V by 5 bases; bases with no gene match: 11. This CDR3 spans 16 amino acids. Germline assignment: CDR1 SGHAT and CDR2 FQNNGV.

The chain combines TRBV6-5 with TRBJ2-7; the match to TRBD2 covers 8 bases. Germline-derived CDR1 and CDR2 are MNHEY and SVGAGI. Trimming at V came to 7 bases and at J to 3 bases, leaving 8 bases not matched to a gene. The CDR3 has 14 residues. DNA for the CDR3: TGTGCCAGCACCGCGGGACTAGGGGGCTACGAGCAGTACTTC. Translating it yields CASTAGLGGYEQYF.

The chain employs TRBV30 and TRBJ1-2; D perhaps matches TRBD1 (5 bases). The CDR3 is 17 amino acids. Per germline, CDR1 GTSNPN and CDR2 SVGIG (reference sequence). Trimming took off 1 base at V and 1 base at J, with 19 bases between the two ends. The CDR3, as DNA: TGTGCCTGGAGTGGGGTCAGGGCCCCTGGGGGTAACTATGGCTACACCTTC. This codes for CAWSGVRAPGGNYGYTF.

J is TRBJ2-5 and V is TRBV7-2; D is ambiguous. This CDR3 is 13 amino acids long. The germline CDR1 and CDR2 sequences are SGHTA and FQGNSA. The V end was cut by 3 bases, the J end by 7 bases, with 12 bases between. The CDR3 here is CASSFIDPRTQYF. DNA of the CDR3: TGTGCCAGCAGCTTCATAGATCCCAGGACCCAGTACTTC.

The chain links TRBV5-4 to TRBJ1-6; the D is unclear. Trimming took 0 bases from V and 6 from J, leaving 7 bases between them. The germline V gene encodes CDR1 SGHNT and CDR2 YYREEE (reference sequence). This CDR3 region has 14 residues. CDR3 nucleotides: TGTGCCAGCAGCTTGGGGACCTTTAATTCACCCCTCCACTTT. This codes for CASSLGTFNSPLHF.

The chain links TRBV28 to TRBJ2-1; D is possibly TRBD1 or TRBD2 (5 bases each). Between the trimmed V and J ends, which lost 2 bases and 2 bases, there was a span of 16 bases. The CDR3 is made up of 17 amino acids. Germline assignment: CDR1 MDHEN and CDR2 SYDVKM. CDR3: CASSLNIGTSTYNEQFF. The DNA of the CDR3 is TGTGCCAGCAGTTTAAATATAGGGACCTCTACCTACAATGAGCAGTTCTTC. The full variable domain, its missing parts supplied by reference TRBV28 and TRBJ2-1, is DVKVTQSSRYLVKRTGEKVFLECVQDMDHENMFWYRQDPGLGLRLIYFSYDVKMKEKGDIPEGYSVSREKKERFSLILESASTNQTSMYLCASSLNIGTSTYNEQFFGPGTRLTVL.

CDR3 amino acids: CASSPPGTVVYGYTF. In DNA form, the CDR3 reads TGTGCCAGCAGCCCTCCCGGGACAGTGGTTTATGGCTACACCTTC. The chain links TRBV14 to TRBJ1-2; TRBD1 agrees at 7 bases. The CDR3 covers 15 residues. Germline V gives CDR1 SGHDN, CDR2 FVKESK. The V segment lost 4 bases and the J segment 5 bases; nucleotides outside the gene matches: 10.

The CDR3 region has the DNA TGCAGCGTTGAAGGGCCCGTAAGTCTGAACACTGAAGCTTTCTTT. Its translation is CSVEGPVSLNTEAFF. The rearrangement uses TRBV29-1 and TRBJ1-1, with D unresolved. Germline CDR1 SQVTM, CDR2 ANQGSEA. The CDR3 contains 15 residues. V lost 1 base and J lost 0, with 12 bases in between.

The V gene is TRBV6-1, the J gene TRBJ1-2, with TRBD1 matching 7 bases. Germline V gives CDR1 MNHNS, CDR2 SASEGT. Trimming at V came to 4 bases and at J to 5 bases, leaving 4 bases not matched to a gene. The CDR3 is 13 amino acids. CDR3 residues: CASSVNRGYGYTF. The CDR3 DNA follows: TGTGCCAGCAGTGTAAACAGGGGTTATGGCTACACCTTC.

Here the CDR3 reads CASSYRADRTDTQYF. CDR3 bases: TGTGCCAGCAGTTATAGGGCGGACCGCACAGATACGCAGTATTTT. V and J are TRBV6-6 and TRBJ2-3; D uncertain. The CDR3 is 15 residues long. The germline gives CDR1 MNHNY, CDR2 SVGAGI (reference sequence). The ends were cut back, 3 bases at V and 1 base at J, with 11 bases in the middle.

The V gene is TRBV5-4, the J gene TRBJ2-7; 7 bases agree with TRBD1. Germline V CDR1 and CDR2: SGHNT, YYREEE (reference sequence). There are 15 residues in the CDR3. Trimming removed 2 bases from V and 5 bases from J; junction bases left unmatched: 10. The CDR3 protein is CASSLLRDRGNEQYF. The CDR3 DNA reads TGTGCCAGCAGCTTACTCCGGGACAGAGGGAACGAGCAGTACTTC.

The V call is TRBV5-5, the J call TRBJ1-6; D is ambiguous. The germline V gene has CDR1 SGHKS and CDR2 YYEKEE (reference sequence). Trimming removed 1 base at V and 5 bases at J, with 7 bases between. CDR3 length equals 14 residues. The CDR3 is CASSLMGDNSPLHF. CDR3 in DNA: TGTGCCAGCAGCTTGATGGGAGATAATTCACCCCTCCACTTT.

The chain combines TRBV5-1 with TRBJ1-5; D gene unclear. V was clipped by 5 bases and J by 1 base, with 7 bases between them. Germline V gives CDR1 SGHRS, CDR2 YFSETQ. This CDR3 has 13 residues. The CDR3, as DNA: TGCGCCAGCAGTTTAGACAGCAATCAGCCCCAGCATTTT. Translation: CASSLDSNQPQHF.

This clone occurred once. Here the CDR3 reads CASSPRRLNTEAFF. CDR3 nucleotides: TGTGCCAGCAGTCCTCGGAGATTGAACACTGAAGCTTTCTTT. V usage is TRBV6-5 and J usage is TRBJ1-1; D not certain. The CDR3 length is 14 residues. The germline V gene has CDR1 MNHEY and CDR2 SVGAGI. Between the trimmed V and J ends, which lost 5 bases and 0 bases, there was a span of 10 bases.

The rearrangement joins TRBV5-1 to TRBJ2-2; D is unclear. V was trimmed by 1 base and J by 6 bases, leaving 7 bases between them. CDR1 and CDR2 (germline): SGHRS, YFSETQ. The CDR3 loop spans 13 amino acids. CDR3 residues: CASSLKLPGELFF. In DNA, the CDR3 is TGCGCCAGCAGCTTGAAGCTCCCCGGGGAGCTGTTTTTT.

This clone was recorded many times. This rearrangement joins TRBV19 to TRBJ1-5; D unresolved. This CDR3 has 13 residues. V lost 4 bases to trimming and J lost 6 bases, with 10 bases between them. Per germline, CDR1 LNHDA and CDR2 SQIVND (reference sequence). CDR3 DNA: TGTGCCAGTAGTAACCCTTTTCCTCAGCCCCAGCATTTT. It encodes CASSNPFPQPQHF.

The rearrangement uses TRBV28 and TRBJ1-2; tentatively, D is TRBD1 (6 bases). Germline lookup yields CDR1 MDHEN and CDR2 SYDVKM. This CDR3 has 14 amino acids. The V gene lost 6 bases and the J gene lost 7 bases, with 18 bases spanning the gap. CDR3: CASRNKRQGPGYTF. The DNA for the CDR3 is TGTGCCAGCAGGAATAAAAGGCAGGGGCCTGGCTACACCTTC.

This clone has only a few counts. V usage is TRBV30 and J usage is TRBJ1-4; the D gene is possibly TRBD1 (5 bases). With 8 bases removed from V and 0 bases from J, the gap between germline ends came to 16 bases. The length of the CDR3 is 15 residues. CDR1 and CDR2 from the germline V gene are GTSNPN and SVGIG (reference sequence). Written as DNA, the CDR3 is TGTGCCGGAAGTGGGGCAGCAGCAACTAATGAAAAACTGTTTTTT. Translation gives CAGSGAAATNEKLFF.

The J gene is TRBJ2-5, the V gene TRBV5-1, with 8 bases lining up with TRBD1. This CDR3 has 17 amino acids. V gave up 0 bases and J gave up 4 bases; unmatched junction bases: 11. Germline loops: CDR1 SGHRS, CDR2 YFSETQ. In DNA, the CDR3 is TGCGCCAGCAGCTTGGGGGCAGGGGGCCCGTCGCGAGAGACCCAGTACTTC. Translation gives CASSLGAGGPSRETQYF.